The subject of this entry is one T cell receptor (beta chain). This specimen comes from a study of blood T cell repertoires in COVID-19. About the study: Sample material is recorded as cDNA or gDNA derived from T cells, B-cell-depleted T cells, or PBMCs.

How the authors handled the data: Researchers report that nucleated cell counts were estimated from reference gene primer amplification. Clones were read by immunoSEQ multiplex PCR, and TCRdb kept only the in-frame ones, dropping some. The V and J calls and clone size were taken over from that table, and D and trimming were inferred from the DNA. Of 150,000 to 170,000 clones listed, approximately 85% were seen once; the top ten hold 7% to 10%. Unmatched junction bases numbered 6, after V lost 4 bases and J lost 0 bases. CDR3 size: 15 residues. Germline-derived CDR1 and CDR2 are LNHNV and YYDKDF (reference sequence).

The clonotype comes from a woman aged 55-70 years with COVID-19, enrolled during active disease. Sequencing was carried out using peripheral blood. The chain combines TRBV15 with TRBJ2-7; 7 positions match TRBD1. The CDR3 DNA reads as TGTGCCACCAGCACGACAGGGCCGAGCTCCTACGAGCAGTACTTC. This encodes CATSTTGPSSYEQYF.